The subject of this entry is one TCR beta chain. The protocol was immunoSEQ multiplex PCR, while the TCRdb copy is restricted to in-frame clones and leaves out a portion. Altogether about 300,000 clones are present, roughly 86% being singletons, with the ten largest covering 1% to 1.5%. The sample comes from a study of blood T cell repertoires in COVID-19. Germline CDR1 reads MDHEN; CDR2 reads SYDVKM. Trimming cost V 5 bases and J 8 bases; bases outside gene matches: 12. The CDR3 has 16 amino acids. The sequence derives from a man aged 65 to 85 with acute or convalescent COVID-19. The chain uses TRBV28 and TRBJ1-4, with TRBD1 identical over 9 bases. The specimen was peripheral blood. The CDR3: CASSLRTGALGEKLFF. Here the CDR3 DNA reads TGTGCCAGCAGTCTAAGGACAGGGGCCCTAGGGGAAAAACTGTTTTTT.